Below, 3 T cell receptor beta chains from the same sample are listed, as sequenced in a study of blood T cell repertoires in COVID-19. Sequencing was performed with immunoSEQ multiplex PCR; in TCRdb, only in-frame clones are kept and a portion is missing. The sample carries more than 85,000 clones, 70% to 90% recorded once. Sequencing was performed on peripheral blood. Receptors originate from a man between 60 and 75 years old with acute or convalescent COVID-19.

This sequence joins TRBV6-4 and TRBJ1-6; the D gene is possibly TRBD1 (6 bases). This CDR3 contains 15 residues. Trimming left V 5 bases short and J 6 bases short, with 14 bases between. Germline lookup yields CDR1 MRHNA and CDR2 SNTAGT. The CDR3 DNA reads as TGTGCCAGCAGTCCCGCGGGGGCTGGTAATTCACCCCTCCACTTT. It is translated as CASSPAGAGNSPLHF.

The gene calls are TRBV9 and TRBJ2-2, with D unresolved. The CDR3 covers 13 residues. Germline assignment: CDR1 SGDLS and CDR2 YYNGEE. V gave up 4 bases and J gave up 2 bases, with 6 bases separating them. This CDR3 is CASSLLNTGELFF. The CDR3 region has the DNA TGTGCCAGCAGCCTATTAAACACCGGGGAGCTGTTTTTT.

The chain has TRBV5-1 and TRBJ2-1, with 7 positions matching TRBD2. This CDR3 region has 15 residues. Losses at the gene ends were 4 bases for V and 7 bases for J; bases not matched to a gene: 11. Germline V gives CDR1 SGHRS, CDR2 YFSETQ. The CDR3 region has the DNA TGCGCCAGCAGCGGGGCAGCGGGAAGAATTAATGAGCAGTTCTTC. It yields the protein CASSGAAGRINEQFF.